Listed below are T cell receptor beta chains from one sample, sequenced in a study of cytotoxic CD8 clonotypes in ibrutinib-treated CLL. The assay was immunoSEQ multiplex PCR, and TCRdb's table has in-frame clones only and misses some. This sample has around 40,000 clones, with about two thirds found just once. The starting material was PBMCs, obtained at disease progression, from a patient treated with ibrutinib. Every receptor here comes from a human donor with chronic lymphocytic leukemia. The CDR3 runs from the conserved cysteine through the conserved F or W. A D gene is named only where the DNA matches it firmly. A clone size is listed for some rows: how often the clone was seen (once, few, many), or a class if it is expanded.

v_call	j_call	clone_size	d_call	cdr3_aa	cdr3_nt
TRBV6-1	TRBJ1-5	.	.	CASSVGDSNQPQHF	TGTGCCAGCAGTGTCGGGGATAGCAATCAGCCCCAGCATTTT
TRBV28	TRBJ1-6	few	.	CASSVDSGGGRPLHF	TGTGCCAGCAGCGTAGACAGCGGTGGAGGTAGACCCCTCCACTTT
TRBV5-1	TRBJ1-1	.	TRBD1	CASRGSQGASMNTEAFF	TGCGCCAGCAGAGGTTCCCAGGGGGCGAGTATGAACACTGAAGCTTTCTTT
TRBV14	TRBJ2-3	.	TRBD2	CASSQDWTSGGTDTQYF	TGTGCCAGCAGCCAAGATTGGACTAGCGGGGGCACAGATACGCAGTATTTT
TRBV6-6	TRBJ1-2	.	.	CASTEGYGYTF	TGTGCCAGCACCGAGGGCTATGGCTACACCTTC
TRBV10-1	TRBJ2-2	few	TRBD2	CASLYSSGIFTGELFF	TGCGCCAGCCTGTACTCGAGCGGGATTTTTACCGGGGAGCTGTTTTTT
TRBV5-4	TRBJ2-3	once	.	CASSLGQGNTDTQYF	TGTGCCAGCAGCTTGGGGCAGGGCAACACAGATACGCAGTATTTT
TRBV5-4	TRBJ1-2	once	.	CASSLLERNYGYTF	TGTGCCAGCAGCTTGTTGGAGCGAAACTATGGCTACACCTTC
TRBV6-6	TRBJ1-3	.	.	CASSRGQGTAGNTIYF	TGTGCCAGCTCTAGGGGCCAGGGTACCGCTGGAAACACCATATATTTT
TRBV7-6	TRBJ2-3	.	.	CASSLVGGRTDTQYF	TGTGCCAGCAGCTTAGTGGGGGGCCGCACAGATACGCAGTATTTT
TRBV5-6	TRBJ1-2	.	.	CASSFSGAYGYTF	TGTGCCAGCAGCTTCTCAGGGGCATATGGCTACACCTTC
TRBV11-2	TRBJ1-4	.	TRBD1	CASSPGQGNEKLFF	TGTGCCAGCAGTCCGGGACAGGGGAATGAAAAACTGTTTTTT
TRBV11-2	TRBJ1-3	.	.	CASSLPGSGTIYF	TGTGCCAGCAGCTTACCCGGGAGCGGCACCATATATTTT
TRBV5-6	TRBJ1-1	once	.	CASSLAGMGRGTEAFF	TGTGCCAGCAGCTTGGCCGGTATGGGGCGGGGGACTGAAGCTTTCTTT
TRBV2	TRBJ2-3	.	.	CASRKEGGFQYF	TGTGCCAGCAGAAAAGAGGGGGGGTTTCAGTATTTT
TRBV4-1	TRBJ2-3	.	.	CASSQDARDTQYF	TGCGCCAGCAGCCAAGATGCCCGAGATACGCAGTATTTT
TRBV15	TRBJ2-7	.	.	CATTREKGVSYEQYF	TGTGCCACCACCCGAGAGAAGGGAGTGAGCTACGAGCAGTACTTC
TRBV27	TRBJ1-4	.	.	CASGTNSNEKLFF	TGTGCCAGCGGGACCAACTCTAATGAAAAACTGTTTTTT
TRBV6-5	TRBJ1-6	.	.	CASSYGATYSPLHF	TGTGCCAGCAGTTACGGGGCAACCTATTCACCCCTCCACTTT
TRBV10-2	TRBJ1-5	.	TRBD1	CASGQGHDSNQPQHF	TGCGCCAGCGGACAGGGACACGATAGCAATCAGCCCCAGCATTTT
TRBV10-3	TRBJ2-1	.	.	CAISESTGMTHNEQFF	TGTGCCATCAGTGAGTCGACAGGCATGACCCACAATGAGCAGTTCTTC
TRBV19	TRBJ1-2	.	.	CASKFAGSYGYTF	TGTGCCAGTAAATTTGCGGGAAGCTATGGCTACACCTTC
TRBV6-1	TRBJ1-5	.	.	CASLRGERQPQHF	TGTGCCAGTTTGCGGGGAGAAAGGCAGCCCCAGCATTTT
TRBV19	TRBJ1-2	.	.	CASRFHGTEDFLGYTF	TGTGCCAGTAGGTTCCACGGGACGGAGGATTTCCTTGGCTACACCTTC
TRBV6-1	TRBJ2-6	few	.	CASSAHSGANVLTF	TGTGCCAGCAGTGCCCATTCTGGGGCCAACGTCCTGACTTTC
TRBV6-6	TRBJ1-1	.	.	CASSYSAGTEAFF	TGTGCCAGCAGTTACTCGGCCGGCACTGAAGCTTTCTTT
TRBV28	TRBJ1-5	once	TRBD1	CASRLGQGEQPQHF	TGTGCCAGCAGACTCGGACAGGGGGAGCAGCCCCAGCATTTT
TRBV10-3	TRBJ2-7	.	TRBD2	CAISGTSGGAGEQYF	TGTGCCATCAGTGGGACTAGCGGGGGGGCCGGGGAGCAGTACTTC
TRBV28	TRBJ2-5	.	.	CASSPLGRQETQYF	TGTGCCAGCAGTCCCCTTGGCAGGCAAGAGACCCAGTACTTC
TRBV14	TRBJ2-7	.	.	CASSPGQGRYEQYF	TGTGCCAGCAGCCCCGGGCAGGGGCGCTACGAGCAGTACTTC
TRBV7-9	TRBJ1-1	.	.	CASSFMNTEAFF	TGTGCCAGCAGCTTTATGAACACTGAAGCTTTCTTT
TRBV7-9	TRBJ2-7	.	.	CASSLVYEQYF	TGTGCCAGCAGCTTGGTATACGAGCAGTACTTC
TRBV6-1	TRBJ2-3	few	.	CASSRLHEGDTQYF	TGTGCCAGCAGTCGCCTTCACGAGGGAGATACGCAGTATTTT
TRBV6-1	TRBJ1-2	.	TRBD1	CASSPRPGGYGYTF	TGTGCCAGCAGTCCCCGGCCAGGGGGTTATGGCTACACCTTC
TRBV29-1	TRBJ1-5	.	.	CSALDSLGPQHF	TGCAGCGCCCTGGACAGCCTGGGACCCCAGCATTTT
TRBV6-5	TRBJ1-2	.	.	CASSYGGPGYGYTF	TGTGCCAGCAGTTACGGGGGGCCGGGCTATGGCTACACCTTC
TRBV7-8	TRBJ2-7	once	.	CASSLGHSPYEQYF	TGTGCCAGCAGCTTAGGGCACTCGCCCTACGAGCAGTACTTC
TRBV5-1	TRBJ2-2	.	.	CASSLDNTGELFF	TGCGCCAGCAGCCTGGACAACACCGGGGAGCTGTTTTTT
TRBV25-1	TRBJ2-1	.	TRBD2	CASSEPRGGSYNEQFF	TGTGCCAGCAGTGAACCGCGGGGGGGTTCCTACAATGAGCAGTTCTTC
TRBV19	TRBJ1-5	.	.	CASSISGGNQPQHF	TGTGCCAGTAGTATATCAGGGGGCAATCAGCCCCAGCATTTT
TRBV5-4	TRBJ2-5	few	TRBD2	CASSLRTSGSETQYF	TGTGCCAGCAGCTTGCGGACTAGCGGTTCAGAGACCCAGTACTTC
TRBV19	TRBJ1-2	.	.	CASSGPPYGYTF	TGTGCCAGTAGTGGGCCTCCCTATGGCTACACCTTC
TRBV28	TRBJ2-7	.	.	CASSWGLEYEQYF	TGTGCCAGCAGTTGGGGGCTAGAGTACGAGCAGTACTTC
TRBV20-1	TRBJ1-1	.	.	CSATLRREAFF	TGCAGTGCTACTCTCCGACGGGAAGCTTTCTTT
TRBV4-1	TRBJ2-2	.	.	CASSQDPSGAQTGELFF	TGCGCCAGCAGCCAAGATCCATCAGGGGCGCAAACCGGGGAGCTGTTTTTT